The 29 T cell receptor beta chains presented below share a single source sample, sequenced in a study of CD8 T cells in Susac syndrome. RNA totalling about 0.45 to 1 ug underwent reverse transcription with random hexamers. TCRdb re-analysed the immunoSEQ multiplex PCR reads in MiXCR, keeping a single row per CDR3 protein. This repertoire shows a few hundred thousand distinct CDR3 sequences, about 92% found once; its top ten account for over 0.05%. Source material: CD4+ T cells from PBMCs. These TCRs come from a human donor with multiple sclerosis.

The chain combines TRBV6-5 with TRBJ1-1; 9 bases line up with TRBD1. The CDR3 covers 14 residues. The ends lost 4 bases at V and 6 bases at J; junction bases unmatched: 6. CDR1 is MNHEY and CDR2 is SVGAGI in the germline V gene. In DNA, the CDR3 is TGTGCCAGCAGTTTTGGGACAGGGAAGGCTGAAGCTTTCTTT. Its protein is CASSFGTGKAEAFF.

The genes are TRBV4-1 and TRBJ2-7; weak D call: TRBD2 (6 bases). Germline V gene sequence: CDR1 MGHRA, CDR2 YSYEKL. The CDR3 has 21 amino acids. V gave up 1 base and J gave up 7 bases, with 35 bases separating them. The CDR3 region is CASSQVPFFVPLATYAGEQYF. CDR3 nucleotide sequence: TGCGCCAGCAGCCAAGTGCCCTTTTTCGTCCCTCTAGCGACGTACGCCGGGGAGCAGTACTTC.

This sequence joins TRBV6-5 and TRBJ2-7; TRBD1 matches 7 bases. Germline assignment: CDR1 MNHEY and CDR2 SVGAGI. This CDR3 has 13 residues. Losses at the gene ends were 0 bases for V and 6 bases for J; bases not matched to a gene: 2. DNA for the CDR3: TGTGCCAGCAGTTACTCGGCAGGGGGCGAGCAGTACTTC. Residues: CASSYSAGGEQYF.

V is TRBV12-3 or TRBV12-4 and J is TRBJ2-1; the D call may be TRBD1 or TRBD2 (6 bases each). V lost 7 bases to trimming and J lost 6 bases, with 22 bases between them. This CDR3 has 16 amino acids. The CDR3 sequence is CASTRGPGGTLNEQFF. The CDR3 nucleotides read TGTGCCAGCACCCGGGGGCCGGGCGGAACTCTCAATGAGCAGTTCTTC.

The CDR3 DNA sequence: TGTGCCAGCAGTGAATTAGGGGCAGTCCAAGAGACCCAGTACTTC. As protein: CASSELGAVQETQYF. J is TRBJ2-5 and V is TRBV25-1, with D possibly being TRBD1 (5 bases). The germline V gene encodes CDR1 MGHDK and CDR2 SYGVNS. The CDR3 totals 15 residues. V was trimmed by 1 base and J by 1 base, leaving 10 bases between them.

The chain's CDR3 is CASSTHTPGTSGSRYEQFF. CDR3 sequence (DNA): TGTGCCAGCAGTACCCACACCCCCGGGACTAGCGGGAGTCGCTATGAGCAGTTCTTC. The genes are TRBV28 and TRBJ2-1; 14 nucleotides align to TRBD2. CDR3 length: 19 residues. CDR1 MDHEN and CDR2 SYDVKM come from the germline V gene. The trim removed 5 bases at V and 8 bases at J, leaving 17 bases unmatched.

The rearrangement links TRBV2 to TRBJ1-2, with D uncertain. V was pared by 7 bases and J by 1 base, with 13 bases between. Germline lookup yields CDR1 SNHLY and CDR2 FYNNEI. CDR3 size: 14 residues. The CDR3 region has the DNA TGTGCCAGCACTCGAACAGAGGTTAACTATGGCTACACCTTC. It translates to CASTRTEVNYGYTF.

The chain combines TRBV12-3 or TRBV12-4 with TRBJ1-3, with no clear D. CDR3 length equals 15 residues. Trimming cost V 6 bases and J 3 bases, with 15 bases left between them. Here the CDR3 reads CASRPSGARGNTIYF. CDR3 sequence (DNA): TGTGCCAGCAGGCCCTCGGGTGCGCGTGGAAACACCATATATTTT.

The chain is built from TRBV6-4 and TRBJ2-1; D not certain. The CDR3 is made up of 12 amino acids. Germline-derived CDR1 and CDR2 are MRHNA and SNTAGT. The ends were cut back, 5 bases at V and 8 bases at J, with 10 bases in the middle. The CDR3 spells CASSLDGYEQFF. The CDR3 nucleotides read TGTGCCAGCAGTTTGGACGGCTATGAGCAGTTCTTC.

The chain carries TRBV11-2 and TRBJ1-6; the D is unclear. The CDR3 loop spans 15 amino acids. V was clipped by 4 bases and J by 0 bases, with 7 bases between them. The germline CDR1 and CDR2 sequences are SGHAT and FQNNGV. CDR3 in DNA: TGTGCCAGCAGCTCAACGCCCTCCTATAATTCACCCCTCCACTTT. Translation gives CASSSTPSYNSPLHF.

The V call is TRBV5-1, the J call TRBJ2-7; 12 bases fit TRBD2. With 4 bases clipped from V and 2 bases from J, the junction kept 7 bases outside the gene matches. CDR3 length equals 16 residues. Germline assignment: CDR1 SGHRS and CDR2 YFSETQ. The CDR3: CASSRGTSGLPYEQYF. The CDR3 bases are TGCGCCAGCAGCCGTGGGACTAGCGGGTTACCCTACGAGCAGTACTTC. Full variable domain (rest looked up from reference TRBV5-1 and TRBJ2-7): KAGVTQTPRYLIKTRGQQVTLSCSPISGHRSVSWYQQTPGQGLQFLFEYFSETQRNKGNFPGRFSGRQFSNSRSEMNVSTLELGDSALYLCASSRGTSGLPYEQYFGPGTRLTVT.

The CDR3 DNA sequence: TGTGCCAGCAGCAAACCCCTGGTTCTCAATGAGCAGTTCTTC. Its translation: CASSKPLVLNEQFF. The chain combines TRBV21-1 with TRBJ2-1; the table names TRBD1, a call not compared with the DNA. TRBV21-1 is tagged as a pseudogene. CDR3 length: 14 amino acids.

This clonotype was picked up a small number of times. This sequence joins TRBV5-6 and TRBJ2-7; no reliable D call. The CDR3 sequence is 14 residues long. V lost 0 bases and J 0 bases, leaving 7 bases between the germline ends. Germline lookup yields CDR1 SGHDT and CDR2 YYEEEE. The CDR3 is CASSLDVNSYEQYF. The CDR3 bases are TGTGCCAGCAGCTTGGACGTGAACTCCTACGAGCAGTACTTC.

This clonotype was found a few times. V gene TRBV6-2 or TRBV6-3 combines with J gene TRBJ2-4; 7 bases match TRBD2. Germline V gene data show CDR1 as MNHEY and CDR2 as SVGEGT. The CDR3 consists of 18 residues. The junction had 12 bases not matched to a gene; V was cut back by 2 bases and J by 2 bases. CDR3 nucleotides: TGTGCCAGCAGTTACGGGAGGGCCCAGGGTATGTCCAAAAACATTCAGTACTTC. Its translation: CASSYGRAQGMSKNIQYF.

This chain connects TRBV7-3 to TRBJ1-6; 7 bases agree with TRBD1. This CDR3 region has 14 residues. Germline CDR1 and CDR2: SGHTA and FQGTGA. The V segment lost 4 bases and the J segment 6 bases; nucleotides outside the gene matches: 3. The CDR3 here is CASSSGTANSPLHF. DNA of the CDR3: TGTGCCAGCAGCTCCGGGACAGCTAATTCACCCCTCCACTTT.

The J gene is TRBJ1-3, the V gene TRBV6-5; D not resolved. V was clipped by 4 bases and J by 0 bases, with 13 bases between them. Germline values: CDR1 MNHEY, CDR2 SVGAGI. The CDR3 has 16 residues. The CDR3 region is CASSSQGRPSGNTIYF. CDR3 bases: TGTGCCAGCAGTTCTCAAGGACGGCCCTCTGGAAACACCATATATTTT.

This clonotype was observed once. V is TRBV19 and J is TRBJ2-7; TRBD1 is a possible D gene (6 bases). This CDR3 contains 15 residues. Trimming took off 3 bases at V and 2 bases at J, with 14 bases between the two ends. Germline lookup yields CDR1 LNHDA and CDR2 SQIVND (reference sequence). CDR3 coding DNA: TGTGCCAGTAGTATTAGCGCAGGGGCAACCTACGAGCAGTACTTC. This gives the protein CASSISAGATYEQYF.

The V call is TRBV6-5, the J call TRBJ2-5; D is uncertain. The ends were cut back, 2 bases at V and 3 bases at J, with 10 bases in the middle. The CDR3 length is 14 residues. Germline CDR1 is MNHEY and CDR2 is SVGAGI. CDR3 DNA sequence: TGTGCCAGCAGTTACGAAGCCGATGAAGAGACCCAGTACTTC. Its protein is CASSYEADEETQYF.

The chain is built from TRBV27 and TRBJ1-4; no clear D gene. The V gene's germline CDR1 is MNHEY and CDR2 SMNVEV (reference sequence). Trimming shortened V by 4 bases and J by 0 bases, and 15 bases separated the two germline ends. This CDR3 region has 17 residues. The CDR3 nucleotides read TGTGCCAGCAGTTCCCCTGTAGTCCGGGCAACTAATGAAAAACTGTTTTTT. It encodes CASSSPVVRATNEKLFF.

The chain employs TRBV7-8 and TRBJ2-1, with 11 bases fitting TRBD2. Germline CDR1 SGHVS, CDR2 FQNEAQ. J lost 0 bases, V lost 2 bases, and 3 bases had no gene match. The length of the CDR3 is 17 residues. CDR3 in amino acids: CASSLPSGRSSYNEQFF. In DNA form, the CDR3 reads TGTGCCAGCAGCTTACCTAGCGGGAGGAGCTCCTACAATGAGCAGTTCTTC.

The gene calls are TRBV7-9 and TRBJ1-2; D is unclear. This CDR3 is 13 amino acids long. CDR1 is SEHNR and CDR2 is FQNEAQ in the germline V gene (reference sequence). With 1 base removed from V and 3 bases from J, the gap between germline ends came to 6 bases. For the CDR3, the DNA is TGTGCCAGCAGCTTAGACACCGACTATGGCTACACCTTC. It codes for CASSLDTDYGYTF.

The chain combines TRBV29-1 with TRBJ1-2; D unclear. The length of the CDR3 is 14 residues. V lost 8 bases, J lost 6 bases, and 22 bases lay in between. Per the germline V gene, CDR1 is SQVTM and CDR2 is ANQGSEA. CDR3: CSTTAPPGGHGYTF. The CDR3 DNA follows: TGCAGCACCACCGCTCCTCCGGGCGGCCATGGCTACACCTTC.

This rearrangement joins TRBV7-2 to TRBJ1-1, with TRBD1 identical over 7 bases. V lost 2 bases to trimming and J lost 8 bases; unmatched junction nucleotides: 2. CDR3 length: 12 amino acids. CDR1 and CDR2 (germline): SGHTA, FQGNSA. CDR3 DNA sequence: TGTGCCAGCAGCTTACTGGACAGGGAAGCTTTCTTT. Translating gives CASSLLDREAFF.

Concerning this clonotype: The junction departs from germline at one end; a sequencing error may be responsible. Here the CDR3 reads CASSRAVNTEVFF. The CDR3 nucleotides read TGTGCCAGCTCGAGGGCGGTGAACACTGAAGTTTTCTTT. V and J are TRBV7-9 and TRBJ1-1, with D unclear. Per germline, CDR1 SEHNR and CDR2 FQNEAQ (reference sequence). There are 13 residues in the CDR3.

J is TRBJ1-5 and V is TRBV30; unclear D gene. CDR1 and CDR2 (germline): GTSNPN, SVGIG (reference sequence). This CDR3 contains 15 residues. V dropped 3 bases and J dropped 0 bases, with 12 bases sitting between them. CDR3 sequence (DNA): TGTGCCTGGAGGGCACAAGCTAATAGCAATCAGCCCCAGCATTTT. Translation: CAWRAQANSNQPQHF.

This rearrangement joins TRBV28 to TRBJ2-1; TRBD2 matches at 14 bases. The CDR3 length is 15 residues. V lost 5 bases, J lost 9 bases, and 6 bases stayed unmatched. The germline gives CDR1 MDHEN, CDR2 SYDVKM. CDR3 in DNA: TGTGCCAGCAGTGGGACTAGCGGGAGACTGGCTGAGCAGTTCTTC. Its protein product is CASSGTSGRLAEQFF.

This clonotype is a singleton in its sample. The chain uses TRBV28 and TRBJ2-6; the D gene is possibly TRBD2 (5 bases). Germline assignment: CDR1 MDHEN and CDR2 SYDVKM. V was pared by 5 bases and J by 0 bases, with 23 bases between. The CDR3 spans 20 residues. The CDR3 DNA reads TGTGCCAGCAGTCATAGACCGGGAAACCCCGACCGCTCTGGGGCCAACGTCCTGACTTTC. It encodes CASSHRPGNPDRSGANVLTF.

This clonotype was recorded only once. The rearrangement joins TRBV30 to TRBJ1-1; D is perhaps TRBD1 (5 bases). The germline V and J ends were trimmed by 6 bases and 9 bases, with 20 bases remaining between them. Germline V gene lookup returns CDR1 GTSNPN and CDR2 SVGIG (reference sequence). This CDR3 has 13 residues. The CDR3 loop reads CACYRTLGGKAFF. The CDR3, as DNA: TGTGCCTGTTATAGGACATTGGGAGGGAAAGCTTTCTTT.

The J gene is TRBJ1-5, the V gene TRBV20-1; 8 bases agree with TRBD1. Germline values: CDR1 DFQATT, CDR2 SNEGSKA (reference sequence). After removal of 6 bases from V and 2 bases from J, the junction contained 6 bases not matched to a gene. The CDR3 spans 14 residues. The CDR3 here is CSAQGARGNQPQHF. The DNA for the CDR3 is TGCAGTGCCCAGGGGGCGAGAGGCAATCAGCCCCAGCATTTT.